The clone carrying this T cell receptor (beta chain) was seen only a few times. Each cDNA molecule in the library carried unique molecular identifiers. MiXCR was run by TCRdb on the RACE reads, yielding one entry per CDR3 protein. Among roughly 42,000 distinct CDR3 sequences listed, more than 9% were seen once. Time point here: patch test 2, 6 weeks after DPC sensitization. Regarding treatment: therapeutic diphenylcyclopropenone sensitization with weekly scalp DPC. Total RNA was isolated from whole blood that had not been fractionated. Every donor had alopecia and was 18 to 70 years old; all were suitable for DPC. This entry comes from a study of human T cells and chemical hapten exposure. The material sequenced was whole blood, taken in connection with sensitization to the hapten diphenylcyclopropenone (DPC). This receptor was identified in a young woman with alopecia areata. Some clones in this sample may be carry-over from other donors' samples.

CDR3 DNA sequence: TGTGCCAGTACCATCTCGTTGAGTCAGCCCCAGCATTTT. Protein sequence: CASTISLSQPQHF. J is TRBJ1-5 and V is TRBV19, with no clear D. V shed 7 bases and J shed 6 bases, with 13 bases lying between them. The CDR3 sequence is 13 residues long. Germline CDR1 reads LNHDA; CDR2 reads SQIVND (reference sequence).